This T cell receptor beta chain was sequenced in a study of beta chain features in type 1 diabetes. Study-level background: Across the samples, roughly 98,000,000 sorted cells were examined in total.

Turning to this clone: Its cognate antigen is unknown.

General study findings and limits: Significant though moderate, a shortening of TCRB CDR3s appeared in all four CD4+ subsets of Type 1 diabetes patients.

Trimming removed 7 bases from V and 6 bases from J, with 15 bases in between. From germline, CDR1 is LNHDA and CDR2 SQIVND (reference sequence). This CDR3 comprises 14 residues. Sequenced material consisted of expressed TCRB transcripts (all of the isolated RNA was reverse transcribed). Generated by immunoSEQ multiplex PCR, the TCRdb table keeps only in-frame clones and is missing some. The sample lists 630,000 or so clones, around 15% occurring once. The specimen was naive CD4+ T cells from blood. The chain uses TRBV19 and TRBJ2-2, with unresolved D. This clonotype was sampled from a man in his late teens or twenties with type 1 diabetes. The CDR3 sequence is CASMIDVGPGELFF. In nucleotides, the CDR3 is TGTGCCAGTATGATTGATGTCGGCCCCGGGGAGCTGTTTTTT.